This TCR beta chain was identified in a study of T cell clones after liver transplantation. About the study: Until 12-24 months post-transplant, subjects got standard immunosuppression and no induction.

Thawed unstimulated PBMCs were FACS-sorted by CD3, CD4 and CD8 into two populations. Repertoires were generated with immunoSEQ multiplex PCR, while TCRdb's copy carries only in-frame clones and drops some. The repertoire holds 95,000 to 110,000 clones, with approximately 78% as singletons. With 2 bases clipped from V and 3 bases from J, the junction kept 11 bases outside the gene matches. The CDR3 is 17 residues long. Sample: CD4+ T cells from blood, taken before liver transplant. This receptor was obtained from a human donor who received a liver transplant. The rearrangement joins TRBV5-3 to TRBJ1-2; TRBD1 matches at 9 bases. TRBV5-3 is classed as an ORF, of uncertain function. DNA of the CDR3: TGTGCCAGAAGCTTCCCCGGGACAGGGTCCGGGGACTATGGCTACACCTTC. This codes for CARSFPGTGSGDYGYTF.